Here is one T cell receptor beta chain with its context. Genomic DNA acted as the template from which TCR beta VDJ combination and CDR3 sequence profiling were carried out. TCRdb recomputed calls from the reads with MiXCR, one row per CDR3 protein. The sample contains about 180,000 distinct CDR3 sequences, around 48% of which appear only once. This specimen comes from a study of CD8+CD57+ T cells in acquired aplastic anemia. Germline V gene sequence: CDR1 DFQATT, CDR2 SNEGSKA (reference sequence). The CDR3 is 12 amino acids. V dropped 7 bases and J dropped 9; count of bases not matched to a gene: 8. Sequencing involved patients with CD8+CD57+ cell expansion previously shown by flow cytometry.

The receptor was derived from a human donor with aplastic anemia. The chain links TRBV20-1 to TRBJ2-1; TRBD2 matches 8 bases. The sequenced material came from sorted CD4+, CD8+, or CD8+CD57+ T cells (not recorded which) from PBMCs. CDR3 in amino acids: CSGLAGSVEQFF. CDR3 DNA sequence: TGCAGTGGTTTAGCGGGATCGGTTGAGCAGTTCTTC.